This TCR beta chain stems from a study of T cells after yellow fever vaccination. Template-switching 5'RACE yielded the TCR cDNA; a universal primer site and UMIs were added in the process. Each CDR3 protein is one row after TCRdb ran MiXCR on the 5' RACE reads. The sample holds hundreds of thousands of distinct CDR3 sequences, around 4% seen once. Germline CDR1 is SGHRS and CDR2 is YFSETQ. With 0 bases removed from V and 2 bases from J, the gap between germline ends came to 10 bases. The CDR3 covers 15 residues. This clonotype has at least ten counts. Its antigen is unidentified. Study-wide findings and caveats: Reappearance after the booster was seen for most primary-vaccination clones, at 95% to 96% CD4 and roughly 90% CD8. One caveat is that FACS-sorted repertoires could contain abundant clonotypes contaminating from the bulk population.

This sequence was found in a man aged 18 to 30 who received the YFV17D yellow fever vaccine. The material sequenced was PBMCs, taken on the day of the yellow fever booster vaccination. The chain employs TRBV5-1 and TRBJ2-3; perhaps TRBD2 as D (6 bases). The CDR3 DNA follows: TGCGCCAGCAGCTTGGCGGACTACGCCACAGATACGCAGTATTTT. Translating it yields CASSLADYATDTQYF.